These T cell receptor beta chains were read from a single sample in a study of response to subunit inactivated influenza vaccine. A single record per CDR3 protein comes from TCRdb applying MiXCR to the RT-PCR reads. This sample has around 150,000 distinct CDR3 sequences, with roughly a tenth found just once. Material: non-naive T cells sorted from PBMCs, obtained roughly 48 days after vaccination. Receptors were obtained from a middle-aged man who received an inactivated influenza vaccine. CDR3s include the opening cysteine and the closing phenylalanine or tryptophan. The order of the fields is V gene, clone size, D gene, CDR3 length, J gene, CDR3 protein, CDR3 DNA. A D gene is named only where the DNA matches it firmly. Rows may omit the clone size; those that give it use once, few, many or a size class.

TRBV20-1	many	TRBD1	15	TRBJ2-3	CSARRTGGGLDTQYF	TGCAGTGCTAGAAGGACAGGGGGCGGCCTAGATACGCAGTATTTT
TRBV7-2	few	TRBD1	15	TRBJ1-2	CASSLGRDSRHGYTF	TGTGCCAGCAGCTTAGGACGGGACAGTAGGCATGGCTACACCTTC
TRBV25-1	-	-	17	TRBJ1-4	CASSENLMGNSNEKLFF	TGTGCCAGCAGTGAAAATCTAATGGGGAACTCTAATGAAAAACTGTTTTTT
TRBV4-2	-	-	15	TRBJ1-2	CASSQNWGTNYGYTF	TGTGCCAGCAGCCAAAACTGGGGTACTAACTATGGCTACACCTTC
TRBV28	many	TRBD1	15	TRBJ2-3	CASLPGTGAGDTQYF	TGTGCCAGCCTACCGGGGACAGGAGCAGGGGATACGCAGTATTTT
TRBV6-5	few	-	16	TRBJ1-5	CASSYSGPLGNQPQHF	TGTGCCAGCAGTTACTCGGGTCCTTTGGGCAATCAGCCCCAGCATTTT
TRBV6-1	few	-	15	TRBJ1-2	CASRGGYLTNRGYTF	TGTGCCAGCAGGGGAGGGTATCTTACCAACCGCGGCTACACCTTC
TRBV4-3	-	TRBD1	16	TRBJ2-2	CASSQDFARGPGELFF	TGCGCCAGCAGCCAAGATTTTGCCAGGGGGCCCGGGGAGCTGTTTTTT
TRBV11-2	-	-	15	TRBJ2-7	CASSLELGILREQYF	TGTGCCAGCAGCTTAGAACTCGGGATTTTACGAGAGCAGTACTTC
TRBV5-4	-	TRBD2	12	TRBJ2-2	CASTGGTGELFF	TGTGCCAGCACGGGGGGGACCGGGGAGCTGTTTTTT
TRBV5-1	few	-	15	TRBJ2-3	CASSLDDPRTDTQYF	TGCGCCAGCAGCCTGGACGACCCGAGGACAGATACGCAGTATTTT
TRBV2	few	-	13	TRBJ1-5	CASSRQARQPQHF	TGTGCCAGCAGTCGACAGGCAAGACAGCCCCAGCATTTT
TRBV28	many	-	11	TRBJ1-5	CASSLARAQHF	TGTGCCAGCAGTTTGGCTCGGGCCCAGCATTTT
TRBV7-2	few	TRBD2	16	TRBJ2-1	CASSSPGLAGAVKQFF	TGTGCCAGCAGCTCCCCGGGACTAGCGGGAGCTGTCAAGCAGTTCTTC
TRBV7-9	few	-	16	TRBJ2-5	CASAPLSTRYQETQYF	TGTGCCAGCGCTCCCCTATCGACACGCTACCAAGAGACCCAGTACTTC
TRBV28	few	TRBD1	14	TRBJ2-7	CASRPGQGKNEQYF	TGTGCCAGCAGACCGGGACAGGGAAAAAACGAGCAGTACTTC
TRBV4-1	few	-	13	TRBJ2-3	CASSLLEGLEQYF	TGCGCCAGCAGCCTGCTCGAGGGATTGGAGCAGTATTTT
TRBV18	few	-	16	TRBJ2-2	CASSPYSPANTGELFF	TGTGCCAGCTCACCGTACAGCCCCGCGAACACCGGGGAGCTGTTTTTT
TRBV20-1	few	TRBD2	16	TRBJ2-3	CSACPTSDPSTDTQYF	TGCAGTGCCTGCCCTACTAGCGATCCTAGCACAGATACGCAGTATTTT
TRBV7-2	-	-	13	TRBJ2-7	CASSLRFPYEQYF	TGTGCCAGCAGCTTACGATTTCCCTACGAGCAGTACTTC
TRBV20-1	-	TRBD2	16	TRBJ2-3	CSAPPVGGGARDTQYF	TGCAGTGCTCCCCCGGTCGGCGGGGGGGCGAGAGATACGCAGTATTTT
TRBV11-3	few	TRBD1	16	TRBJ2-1	CASSLGGTGGYNEQFF	TGTGCCAGCAGCTTAGGGGGGACAGGGGGATACAATGAGCAGTTCTTC
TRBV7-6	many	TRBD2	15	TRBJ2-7	CASSYGTSGAYEQYF	TGTGCCAGCAGCTATGGGACTAGCGGGGCCTACGAGCAGTACTTC
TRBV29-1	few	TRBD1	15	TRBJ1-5	CSVAWTGSSNQPQHF	TGCAGCGTTGCGTGGACAGGGTCTAGCAATCAGCCCCAGCATTTT
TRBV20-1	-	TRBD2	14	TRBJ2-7	CSATTLAGDSLPYF	TGCAGTGCTACCACACTAGCGGGAGATTCTTTACCGTACTTC
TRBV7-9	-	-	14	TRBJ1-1	CASSLVGIGTEAFF	TGTGCCAGCAGCTTAGTAGGGATCGGCACTGAAGCTTTCTTT
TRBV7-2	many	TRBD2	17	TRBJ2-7	CASSFGGGRHRTYEQYF	TGTGCCAGCAGCTTCGGGGGGGGCCGTCACCGAACCTACGAGCAGTACTTC
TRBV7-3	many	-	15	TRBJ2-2	CASSLGGDRTGELFF	TGTGCCAGCAGCTTAGGGGGAGATCGGACCGGGGAGCTGTTTTTT
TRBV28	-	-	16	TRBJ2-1	CASGDFSSSSYNEQFF	TGTGCCAGCGGGGACTTTTCGTCATCCTCCTACAATGAGCAGTTCTTC
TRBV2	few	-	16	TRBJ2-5	CASSAGQTLPVQTQYF	TGTGCCAGCAGTGCCGGTCAGACTCTGCCTGTGCAGACCCAGTACTTC
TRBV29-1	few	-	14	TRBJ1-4	CSVFYPGLDEKLFF	TGCAGCGTTTTTTATCCAGGTCTGGATGAAAAACTGTTTTTT
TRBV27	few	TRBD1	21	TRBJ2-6	CASSLSPGTGGGGAGANVLTF	TGTGCCAGCAGTTTATCGCCTGGGACAGGGGGCGGTGGAGCTGGGGCCAACGTCCTGACTTTC
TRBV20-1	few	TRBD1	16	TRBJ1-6	CSARGGTAHYNSPLHF	TGCAGTGCTAGAGGAGGGACAGCGCACTATAATTCACCCCTCCACTTT
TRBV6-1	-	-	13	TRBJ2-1	CATRMASYNEQFF	TGTGCCACACGAATGGCCTCCTACAATGAGCAGTTCTTC
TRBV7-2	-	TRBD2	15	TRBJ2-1	CASSPFLGGGNEQFF	TGTGCCAGCAGCCCGTTTTTGGGGGGGGGCAATGAGCAGTTCTTC
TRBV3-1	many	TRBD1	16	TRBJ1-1	CASSHPGTGVNTEAFF	TGTGCCAGCAGCCACCCCGGGACAGGGGTAAACACTGAAGCTTTCTTT